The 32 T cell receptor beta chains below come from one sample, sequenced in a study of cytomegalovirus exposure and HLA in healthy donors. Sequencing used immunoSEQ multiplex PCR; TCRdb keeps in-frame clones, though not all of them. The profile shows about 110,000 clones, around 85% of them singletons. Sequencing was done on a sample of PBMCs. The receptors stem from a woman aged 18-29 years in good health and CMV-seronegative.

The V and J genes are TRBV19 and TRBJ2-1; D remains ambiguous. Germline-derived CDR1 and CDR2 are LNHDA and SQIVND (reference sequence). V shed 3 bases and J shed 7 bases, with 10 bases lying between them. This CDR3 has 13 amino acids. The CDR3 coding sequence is TGTGCCAGTAGTATTCCCGGTGGTAATGAGCAGTTCTTC. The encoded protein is CASSIPGGNEQFF.

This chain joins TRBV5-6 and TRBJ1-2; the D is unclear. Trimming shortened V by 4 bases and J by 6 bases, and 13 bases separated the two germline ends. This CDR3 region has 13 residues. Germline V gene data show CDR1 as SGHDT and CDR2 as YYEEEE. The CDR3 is CASSPPPGNGYTF. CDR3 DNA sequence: TGTGCCAGCAGCCCACCGCCAGGAAATGGCTACACCTTC.

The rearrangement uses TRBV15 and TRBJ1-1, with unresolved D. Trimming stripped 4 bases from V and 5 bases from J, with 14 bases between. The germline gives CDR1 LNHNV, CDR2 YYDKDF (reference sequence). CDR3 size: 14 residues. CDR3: CATSISLAGTEAFF. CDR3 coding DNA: TGTGCCACCAGCATATCTCTCGCGGGGACTGAAGCTTTCTTT.

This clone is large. The CDR3 coding sequence is TGCGCCAGCAATCCAGCTAGCGGGGGGGCAACGGTCGAGCAGTACTTC. It is translated as CASNPASGGATVEQYF. The rearrangement links TRBV10-2 to TRBJ2-7; 12 bases line up with TRBD2. The trim removed 7 bases at V and 6 bases at J, leaving 13 bases unmatched. The CDR3 extends over 16 amino acids. Germline-derived CDR1 and CDR2 are WSHSY and SAAADI.

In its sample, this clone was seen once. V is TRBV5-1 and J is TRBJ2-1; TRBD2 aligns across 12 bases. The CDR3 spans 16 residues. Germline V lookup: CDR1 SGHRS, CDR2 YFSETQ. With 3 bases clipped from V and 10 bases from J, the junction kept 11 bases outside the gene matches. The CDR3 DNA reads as TGCGCCAGCAGCTCCTCTAGCGGGGGGGCCTTGGGAGAGCAGTTCTTC. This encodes CASSSSSGGALGEQFF.

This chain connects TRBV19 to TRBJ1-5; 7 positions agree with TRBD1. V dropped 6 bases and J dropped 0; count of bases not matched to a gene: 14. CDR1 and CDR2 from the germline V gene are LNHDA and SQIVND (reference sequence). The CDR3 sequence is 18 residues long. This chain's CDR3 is CASSTGVRGQNSNQPQHF. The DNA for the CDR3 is TGTGCCAGTAGCACGGGTGTAAGGGGGCAGAATAGCAATCAGCCCCAGCATTTT. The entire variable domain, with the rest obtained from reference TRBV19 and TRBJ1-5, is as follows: DGGITQSPKYLFRKEGQNVTLSCEQNLNHDAMYWYRQDPGQGLRLIYYSQIVNDFQKGDIAEGYSVSREKKESFPLTVTSAQKNPTAFYLCASSTGVRGQNSNQPQHFGDGTRLSIL.

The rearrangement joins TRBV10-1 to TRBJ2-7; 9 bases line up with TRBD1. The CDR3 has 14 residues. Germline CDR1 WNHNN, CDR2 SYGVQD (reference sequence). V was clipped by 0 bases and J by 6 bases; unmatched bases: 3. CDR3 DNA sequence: TGCGCCAGCAGTGAGTCGGGGGACAGGGCCGAGCAGTACTTC. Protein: CASSESGDRAEQYF.

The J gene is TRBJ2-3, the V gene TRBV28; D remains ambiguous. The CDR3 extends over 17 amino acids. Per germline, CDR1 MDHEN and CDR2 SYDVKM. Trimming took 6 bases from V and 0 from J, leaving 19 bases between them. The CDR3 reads CASSPLDRLSSTDTQYF. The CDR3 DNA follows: TGTGCCAGCAGCCCTCTCGACCGACTTTCTAGCACAGATACGCAGTATTTT. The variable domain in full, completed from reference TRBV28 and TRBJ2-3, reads DVKVTQSSRYLVKRTGEKVFLECVQDMDHENMFWYRQDPGLGLRLIYFSYDVKMKEKGDIPEGYSVSREKKERFSLILESASTNQTSMYLCASSPLDRLSSTDTQYFGPGTRLTVL.

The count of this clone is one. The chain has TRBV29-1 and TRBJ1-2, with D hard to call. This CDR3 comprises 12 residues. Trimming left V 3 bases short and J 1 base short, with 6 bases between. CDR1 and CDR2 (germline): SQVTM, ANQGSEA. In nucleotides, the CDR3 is TGCAGCGTTGACCCCGGTAACTATGGCTACACCTTC. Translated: CSVDPGNYGYTF.

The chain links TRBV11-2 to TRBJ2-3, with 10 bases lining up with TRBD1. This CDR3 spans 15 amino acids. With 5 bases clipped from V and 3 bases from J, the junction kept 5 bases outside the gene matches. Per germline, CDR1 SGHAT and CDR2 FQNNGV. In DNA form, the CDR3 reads TGTGCCAGCAGCCTGGGGACAGGGGAGACAGATACGCAGTATTTT. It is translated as CASSLGTGETDTQYF.

CDR3 protein: CSARPDRKGYTF. CDR3 in DNA: TGCAGCGCTCGGCCCGACAGGAAAGGCTACACCTTC. This chain joins TRBV29-1 and TRBJ1-2; perhaps TRBD1 as D (6 bases). CDR1 SQVTM and CDR2 ANQGSEA come from the germline V gene. The CDR3 is 12 amino acids. V lost 7 bases and J lost 8, with 17 bases in between.

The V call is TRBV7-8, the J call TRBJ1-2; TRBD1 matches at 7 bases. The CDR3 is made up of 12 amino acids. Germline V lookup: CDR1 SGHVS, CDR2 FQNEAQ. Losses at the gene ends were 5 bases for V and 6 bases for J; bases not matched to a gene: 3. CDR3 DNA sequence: TGTGCCAGCAGCGTTGACAGGGATGGCTACACCTTC. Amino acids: CASSVDRDGYTF. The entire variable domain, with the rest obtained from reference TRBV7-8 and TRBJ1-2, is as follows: GAGVSQSPRYKVAKRGQDVALRCDPISGHVSLFWYQQALGQGPEFLTYFQNEAQLDKSGLPSDRFFAERPEGSVSTLKIQRTQQEDSAVYLCASSVDRDGYTFGSGTRLTVV.

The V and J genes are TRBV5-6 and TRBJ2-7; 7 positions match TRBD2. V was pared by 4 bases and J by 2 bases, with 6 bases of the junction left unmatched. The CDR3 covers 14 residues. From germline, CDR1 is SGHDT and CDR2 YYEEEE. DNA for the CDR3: TGTGCCAGCAGCCTGGGGACTACTGCCTACGAGCAGTACTTC. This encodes CASSLGTTAYEQYF.

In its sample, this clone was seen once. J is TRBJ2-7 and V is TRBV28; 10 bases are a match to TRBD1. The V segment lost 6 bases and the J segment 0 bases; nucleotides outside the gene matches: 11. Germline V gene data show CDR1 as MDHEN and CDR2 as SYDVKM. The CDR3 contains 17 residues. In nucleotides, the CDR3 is TGTGCCAGCAGAGCTTTCAGACGGGACAGGGGCTCCTACGAGCAGTACTTC. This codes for CASRAFRRDRGSYEQYF.

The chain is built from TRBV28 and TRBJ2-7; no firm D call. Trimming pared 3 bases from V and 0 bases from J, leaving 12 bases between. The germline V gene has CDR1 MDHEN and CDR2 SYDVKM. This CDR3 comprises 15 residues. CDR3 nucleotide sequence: TGTGCCAGCAGTTTTAATCTCTTTTACTCCTACGAGCAGTACTTC. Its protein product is CASSFNLFYSYEQYF. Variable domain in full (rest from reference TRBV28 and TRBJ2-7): DVKVTQSSRYLVKRTGEKVFLECVQDMDHENMFWYRQDPGLGLRLIYFSYDVKMKEKGDIPEGYSVSREKKERFSLILESASTNQTSMYLCASSFNLFYSYEQYFGPGTRLTVT.

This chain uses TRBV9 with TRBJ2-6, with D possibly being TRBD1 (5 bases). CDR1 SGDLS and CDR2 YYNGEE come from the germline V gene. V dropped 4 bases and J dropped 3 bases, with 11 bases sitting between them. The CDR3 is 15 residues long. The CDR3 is CASSPRGIGANVLTF. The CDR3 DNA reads TGTGCCAGCAGCCCTAGGGGAATTGGGGCCAACGTCCTGACTTTC.

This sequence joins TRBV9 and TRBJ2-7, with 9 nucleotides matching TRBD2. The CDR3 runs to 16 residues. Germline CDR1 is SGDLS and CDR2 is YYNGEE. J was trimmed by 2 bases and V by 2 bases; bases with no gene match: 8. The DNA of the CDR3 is TGTGCCAGCAGCGTGGCTAGCGGGGCAACAACCTACGAGCAGTACTTC. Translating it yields CASSVASGATTYEQYF.

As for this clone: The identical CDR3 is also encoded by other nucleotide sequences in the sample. The CDR3 DNA is TGCGCCAGCAGCCCCGGGACAGGGGGCTACGAGCAGTACTTC. It codes for CASSPGTGGYEQYF. This rearrangement joins TRBV4-1 to TRBJ2-7, with 11 bases fitting TRBD1. Germline CDR1 and CDR2: MGHRA and YSYEKL. This CDR3 has 14 residues. Trimming cost V 4 bases and J 3 bases; bases outside gene matches: 2.

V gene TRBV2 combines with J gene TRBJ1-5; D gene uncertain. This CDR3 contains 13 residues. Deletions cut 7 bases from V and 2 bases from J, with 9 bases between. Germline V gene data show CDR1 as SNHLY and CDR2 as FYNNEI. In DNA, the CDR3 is TGTGCCAGCACCATGGAGGGCAATCAGCCCCAGCATTTT. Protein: CASTMEGNQPQHF. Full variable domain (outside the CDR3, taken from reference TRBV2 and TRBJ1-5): EPEVTQTPSHQVTQMGQEVILRCVPISNHLYFYWYRQILGQKVEFLVSFYNNEISEKSEIFDDQFSVERPDGSNFTLKIRSTKLEDSAMYFCASTMEGNQPQHFGDGTRLSIL.

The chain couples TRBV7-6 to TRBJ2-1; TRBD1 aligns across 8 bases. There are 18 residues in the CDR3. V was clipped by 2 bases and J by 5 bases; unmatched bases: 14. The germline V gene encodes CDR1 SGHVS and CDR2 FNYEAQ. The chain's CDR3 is CASSLPIYRGRGHNEQFF. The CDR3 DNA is TGTGCCAGCAGCTTACCCATATATCGGGGCAGGGGGCACAATGAGCAGTTCTTC.

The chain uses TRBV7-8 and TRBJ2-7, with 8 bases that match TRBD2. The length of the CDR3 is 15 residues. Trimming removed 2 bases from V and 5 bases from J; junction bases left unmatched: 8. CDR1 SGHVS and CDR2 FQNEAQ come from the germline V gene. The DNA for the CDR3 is TGTGCCAGCAGCTTAACCGGGACTAGTATCCACGAGCAGTACTTC. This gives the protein CASSLTGTSIHEQYF. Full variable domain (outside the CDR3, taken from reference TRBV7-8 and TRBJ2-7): GAGVSQSPRYKVAKRGQDVALRCDPISGHVSLFWYQQALGQGPEFLTYFQNEAQLDKSGLPSDRFFAERPEGSVSTLKIQRTQQEDSAVYLCASSLTGTSIHEQYFGPGTRLTVT.

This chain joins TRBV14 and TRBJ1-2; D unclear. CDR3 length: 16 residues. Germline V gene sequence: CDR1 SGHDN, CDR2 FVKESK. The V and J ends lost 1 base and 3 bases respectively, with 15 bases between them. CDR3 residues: CASSQVGRDWDYGYTF. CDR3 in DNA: TGTGCCAGCAGCCAAGTGGGCCGGGATTGGGACTATGGCTACACCTTC.

CDR3 loop: CASRDMDYYTGELFF. DNA of the CDR3: TGTGCCAGTAGGGACATGGACTACTACACCGGGGAGCTGTTTTTT. J is TRBJ2-2 and V is TRBV19; D perhaps matches TRBD2 (6 bases). V shed 6 bases and J shed 3 bases, with 14 bases lying between them. Germline loops: CDR1 LNHDA, CDR2 SQIVND (reference sequence). CDR3 length: 15 residues.

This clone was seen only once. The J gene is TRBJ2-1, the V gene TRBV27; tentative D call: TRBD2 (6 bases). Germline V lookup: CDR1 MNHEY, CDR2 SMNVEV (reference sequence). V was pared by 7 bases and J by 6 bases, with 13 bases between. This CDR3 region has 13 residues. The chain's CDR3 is CASNSPSANEQFF. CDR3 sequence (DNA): TGTGCCAGCAACTCCCCTAGCGCCAATGAGCAGTTCTTC.

This CDR3 is CASTYDISGANVLTF. The CDR3 DNA is TGTGCCAGCACCTACGATATTTCTGGGGCCAACGTCCTGACTTTC. This chain connects TRBV7-3 to TRBJ2-6, with D unclear. Germline V gene sequence: CDR1 SGHTA, CDR2 FQGTGA. The CDR3 sequence is 15 residues long. Trimming left V 7 bases short and J 1 base short, with 11 bases between.

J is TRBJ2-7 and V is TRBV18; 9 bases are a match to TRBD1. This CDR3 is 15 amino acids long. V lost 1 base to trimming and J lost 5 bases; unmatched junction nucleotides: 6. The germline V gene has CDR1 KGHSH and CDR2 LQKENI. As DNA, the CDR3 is TGTGCCAGCTCACCACTGGACAGGGGTTCCCACGAGCAGTACTTC. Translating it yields CASSPLDRGSHEQYF. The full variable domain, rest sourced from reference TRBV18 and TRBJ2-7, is NAGVMQNPRHLVRRRGQEARLRCSPMKGHSHVYWYRQLPEEGLKFMVYLQKENIIDESGMPKERFSAEFPKEGPSILRIQQVVRGDSAAYFCASSPLDRGSHEQYFGPGTRLTVT.

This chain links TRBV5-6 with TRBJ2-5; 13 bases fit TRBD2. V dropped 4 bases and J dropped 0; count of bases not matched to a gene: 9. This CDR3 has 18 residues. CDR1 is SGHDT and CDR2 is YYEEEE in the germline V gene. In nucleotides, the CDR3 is TGTGCCAGCAGCCACGCTGGACTAGCGGGGGTACACCAAGAGACCCAGTACTTC. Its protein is CASSHAGLAGVHQETQYF. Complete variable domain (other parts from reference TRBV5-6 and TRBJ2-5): DAGVTQSPTHLIKTRGQQVTLRCSPKSGHDTVSWYQQALGQGPQFIFQYYEEEERQRGNFPDRFSGHQFPNYSSELNVNALLLGDSALYLCASSHAGLAGVHQETQYFGPGTRLLVL.

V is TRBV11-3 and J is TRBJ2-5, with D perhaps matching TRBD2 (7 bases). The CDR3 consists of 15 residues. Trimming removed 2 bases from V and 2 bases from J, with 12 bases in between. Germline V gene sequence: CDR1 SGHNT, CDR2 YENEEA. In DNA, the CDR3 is TGTGCCAGCAGCTTAAGGAGGGGGGGGCAAGAGACCCAGTACTTC. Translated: CASSLRRGGQETQYF.

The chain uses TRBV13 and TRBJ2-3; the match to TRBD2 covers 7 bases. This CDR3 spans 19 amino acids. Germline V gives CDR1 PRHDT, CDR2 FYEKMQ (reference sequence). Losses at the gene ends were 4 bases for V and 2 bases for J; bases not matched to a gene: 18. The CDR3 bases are TGTGCCAGCAGCTCCCTCGCCGGGGGGAGCGCTCCCCCCACAGATACGCAGTATTTT. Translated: CASSSLAGGSAPPTDTQYF.

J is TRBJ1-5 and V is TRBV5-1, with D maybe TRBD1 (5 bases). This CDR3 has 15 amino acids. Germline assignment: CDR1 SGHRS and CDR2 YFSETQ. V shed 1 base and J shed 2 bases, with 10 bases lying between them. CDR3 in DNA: TGCGCCAGCAGCTTGCTTGACAGCCGCAATCAGCCCCAGCATTTT. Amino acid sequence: CASSLLDSRNQPQHF.

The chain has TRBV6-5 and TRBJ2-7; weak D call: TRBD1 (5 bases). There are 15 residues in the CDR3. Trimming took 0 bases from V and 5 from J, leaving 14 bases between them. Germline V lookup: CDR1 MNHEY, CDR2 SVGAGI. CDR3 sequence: CASSYSIQGTHEQYF. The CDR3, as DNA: TGTGCCAGCAGTTACTCGATCCAGGGTACCCACGAGCAGTACTTC.

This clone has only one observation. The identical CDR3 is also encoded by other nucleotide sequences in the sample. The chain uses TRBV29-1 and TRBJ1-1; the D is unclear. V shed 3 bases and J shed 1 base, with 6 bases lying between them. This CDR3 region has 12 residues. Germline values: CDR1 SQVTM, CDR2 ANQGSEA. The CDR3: CSVEPGNTEAFF. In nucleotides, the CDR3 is TGCAGCGTTGAGCCGGGGAACACTGAAGCTTTCTTT.